Shown below are 19 T cell receptor beta chains from a single sample sequenced in a study of blood T cell repertoires in COVID-19. The protocol was immunoSEQ multiplex PCR, while the TCRdb copy is restricted to in-frame clones and leaves out a portion. The sample consists of around 300,000 clones, more than 80% of them appearing once. Sequencing was carried out using peripheral blood. Every receptor here comes from a woman in her twenties or thirties with active or convalescent COVID-19.

J is TRBJ1-1 and V is TRBV6-4; D is perhaps TRBD1 (5 bases). The CDR3 sequence is 14 residues long. Germline V gives CDR1 MRHNA, CDR2 SNTAGT. Trimming left V 9 bases short and J 0 bases short, with 14 bases between. The CDR3 DNA follows: TGTGCCAGGTTCCTCGAACAGGTGAACACTGAAGCTTTCTTT. Amino acids: CARFLEQVNTEAFF.

In DNA, the CDR3 is TGCGCCAGCAGCCAGTGGGGACAGGGCCCAGAAGCGTCTTACTCACCCCTCCACTTT. This translates into CASSQWGQGPEASYSPLHF. The chain recombines TRBV4-3 with TRBJ1-6; 9 nucleotides match TRBD1. Germline CDR1 reads LGHNA; CDR2 reads YSLEER. The CDR3 runs 19 residues. With 3 bases clipped from V and 10 bases from J, the junction kept 19 bases outside the gene matches.

V usage is TRBV30 and J usage is TRBJ1-3, with D possibly matching TRBD1 (6 bases). The CDR3 contains 15 residues. Trimming pared 2 bases from V and 4 bases from J, leaving 15 bases between. Germline V lookup: CDR1 GTSNPN, CDR2 SVGIG (reference sequence). The CDR3 DNA follows: TGTGCCTGGAGTCCCGGGGGGCGGCTGGGAAACACCATATATTTT. Its protein is CAWSPGGRLGNTIYF.

For this clone: Within the sample, other DNA sequences also encode this same CDR3. The chain couples TRBV5-1 to TRBJ1-2; TRBD1 matches at 9 bases. CDR1 SGHRS and CDR2 YFSETQ come from the germline V gene. The CDR3 contains 15 residues. Unmatched junction bases numbered 4, after V lost 0 bases and J lost 4 bases. The CDR3 sequence is CASSLEGQGSYGYTF. CDR3 sequence (DNA): TGCGCCAGCAGCTTGGAGGGACAGGGAAGCTATGGCTACACCTTC.

This chain connects TRBV7-9 to TRBJ1-2, with D perhaps TRBD1 (5 bases). This CDR3 is built from 15 residues. Trimming left V 0 bases short and J 8 bases short, with 16 bases between. Germline V CDR1 and CDR2: SEHNR, FQNEAQ (reference sequence). The CDR3 sequence: CASSLALGPGKGYTF. DNA for the CDR3: TGTGCCAGCAGCTTAGCGTTGGGGCCAGGGAAAGGCTACACCTTC.

The chain couples TRBV5-1 to TRBJ2-3; 7 nucleotides align to TRBD2. Germline assignment: CDR1 SGHRS and CDR2 YFSETQ. Trimming took 7 bases from V and 6 from J; bases not matched to a gene: 5. CDR3 length: 12 residues. The CDR3 bases are TGCGCCAGCCGCACCGGGAGGGATACGCAGTATTTT. Translated, it gives CASRTGRDTQYF.

This chain links TRBV4-3 with TRBJ2-7; D not certain. Germline loops: CDR1 LGHNA, CDR2 YSLEER. This CDR3 comprises 13 residues. Trimming stripped 4 bases from V and 1 base from J, with 8 bases between. For the CDR3, the DNA is TGCGCCAGCAGCCGAGAATATTCCTACGAGCAGTACTTC. This sequence encodes CASSREYSYEQYF.

Only one count was recorded for this clone. The CDR3 here is CASSLAWDTRRDTEAFF. The CDR3 DNA is TGTGCCAGCAGCTTAGCGTGGGACACCCGACGGGACACTGAAGCTTTCTTT. V usage is TRBV7-2 and J usage is TRBJ1-1, with a possible D match to TRBD1 (6 bases). Between the trimmed V and J ends, which lost 0 bases and 3 bases, there was a span of 17 bases. The CDR3 has 17 residues. Germline CDR1 reads SGHTA; CDR2 reads FQGNSA.

The chain recombines TRBV2 with TRBJ1-1, with D unclear. Germline CDR1 is SNHLY and CDR2 is FYNNEI. V lost 6 bases and J lost 1, with 9 bases in between. The CDR3 is made up of 13 amino acids. CDR3: CASSSTANTEAFF. CDR3 in DNA: TGTGCCAGCAGCTCCACAGCGAACACTGAAGCTTTCTTT.

This clone showed up just once. J is TRBJ1-1 and V is TRBV21-1; the table's D call, TRBD1, has no DNA check behind it. TRBV21-1 is a pseudogene segment. The CDR3 totals 17 residues. CDR3 sequence reads: CASSKANREKGETEAFF. The CDR3 bases are TGTGCCAGCAGCAAAGCGAACAGGGAGAAAGGCGAGACTGAAGCTTTCTTT.

V and J are TRBV10-2 and TRBJ1-1, with a possible D match to TRBD1 (5 bases). The germline V gene encodes CDR1 WSHSY and CDR2 SAAADI. Trimming took off 8 bases at V and 0 bases at J, with 13 bases between the two ends. CDR3 length: 14 amino acids. CDR3 residues: CASRTKQVNTEAFF. The CDR3, as DNA: TGCGCCAGCCGAACTAAACAGGTGAACACTGAAGCTTTCTTT.

The chain carries TRBV27 and TRBJ1-2, with unresolved D. The CDR3 has 14 amino acids. CDR1 is MNHEY and CDR2 is SMNVEV in the germline V gene (reference sequence). V shed 5 bases and J shed 4 bases, with 14 bases lying between them. CDR3 nucleotides: TGTGCCAGCAGTCCCCTCTCTTGGAGCTATGGCTACACCTTC. It yields the protein CASSPLSWSYGYTF.

Concerning this clone itself: This sample also contains other DNA sequences that code for the same CDR3. This chain connects TRBV19 to TRBJ1-5; D gene ambiguous. CDR3 length: 15 residues. Trimming left V 3 bases short and J 0 bases short, with 9 bases between. Germline V CDR1 and CDR2: LNHDA, SQIVND (reference sequence). Here the CDR3 DNA reads TGTGCCAGTAGTATCTTGGCAGATAGCAATCAGCCCCAGCATTTT. Amino acids: CASSILADSNQPQHF.

The chain combines TRBV6-6 with TRBJ1-3, with D perhaps TRBD1 (6 bases). Looked up from germline, CDR1 is MNHNY and CDR2 is SVGAGI (reference sequence). The CDR3 extends over 16 amino acids. Between the trimmed V and J ends, which lost 4 bases and 0 bases, there was a span of 13 bases. The CDR3 nucleotides are TGTGCCAGCAGTTCGAACAGGGTATCCTCTGGAAACACCATATATTTT. This gives the protein CASSSNRVSSGNTIYF.

A single count supports this clone. The chain is built from TRBV28 and TRBJ2-3; D possibly corresponds to TRBD2 (5 bases). Germline V gene sequence: CDR1 MDHEN, CDR2 SYDVKM. Trimming removed 4 bases at V and 5 bases at J, with 10 bases between. The length of the CDR3 is 13 residues. The CDR3 DNA reads TGTGCCAGCAGTTCCGGGATCGTAGATACGCAGTATTTT. It specifies CASSSGIVDTQYF.

The gene calls are TRBV5-1 and TRBJ2-1; 9 bases align to TRBD1. Germline loops: CDR1 SGHRS, CDR2 YFSETQ. V trimming: 4 bases; J trimming: 1 base; junction bases outside the gene matches: 3. The CDR3 covers 15 residues. DNA for the CDR3: TGCGCCAGCAGCCACGGACAGGGGTCCTACAATGAGCAGTTCTTC. Translation gives CASSHGQGSYNEQFF. Drawing the rest from reference TRBV5-1 and TRBJ2-1, the complete variable domain is KAGVTQTPRYLIKTRGQQVTLSCSPISGHRSVSWYQQTPGQGLQFLFEYFSETQRNKGNFPGRFSGRQFSNSRSEMNVSTLELGDSALYLCASSHGQGSYNEQFFGPGTRLTVL.

The rearrangement uses TRBV5-1 and TRBJ2-3; TRBD1 matches 9 bases. The germline V gene has CDR1 SGHRS and CDR2 YFSETQ. The CDR3 covers 17 residues. V dropped 3 bases and J dropped 2; count of bases not matched to a gene: 10. CDR3 sequence (DNA): TGCGCCAGCAGCTGGACAGGGGCTACACAATTCACAGATACGCAGTATTTT. Its protein is CASSWTGATQFTDTQYF.

The chain carries TRBV5-1 and TRBJ1-1; D is perhaps TRBD1 (6 bases). The CDR3 has 16 residues. V was trimmed by 4 bases and J by 6 bases, leaving 22 bases between them. The germline V gene encodes CDR1 SGHRS and CDR2 YFSETQ. The CDR3 here is CASSEGQGYGFPEAFF. The CDR3 nucleotides read TGCGCCAGCAGCGAGGGGCAGGGGTACGGTTTCCCTGAAGCTTTCTTT.

This clone was counted a single time. The V and J genes are TRBV5-1 and TRBJ2-7; D possibly corresponds to TRBD1 (5 bases). This CDR3 comprises 14 residues. Trimming removed 0 bases from V and 2 bases from J, with 9 bases in between. Germline loops: CDR1 SGHRS, CDR2 YFSETQ. The CDR3 region is CASSLAQAPYEQYF. In DNA form, the CDR3 reads TGCGCCAGCAGCTTGGCACAGGCCCCCTACGAGCAGTACTTC.